The present entry profiles one T cell receptor beta chain with its context. Antigen: not known. The time point here: recipient sample about 28 days before transplant, after cytoreduction. This specimen belongs to a study of T cell clonotyping in hematopoietic cell transplantation. As for the study in general: Recipient samples before transplant were obtained post-cytoreduction. Study outcomes and limitations: CD4 and CD8 repertoire contributions could not be separated without sorting.

Produced via immunoSEQ multiplex PCR; TCRdb's table is partial and in-frame only. The data hold about 11,000 clones, with roughly 90% observed a single time. Germline lookup yields CDR1 SGHTA and CDR2 FQGNSA. With V trimmed by 5 bases and J by 3 bases, 8 bases remained unmatched. The CDR3 is made up of 15 amino acids. This chain joins TRBV7-2 and TRBJ2-3; 7 bases map to TRBD2. The TCR sequence derives from a woman aged 40 to 50 with acute myeloid leukemia. Some clones in this sample may be carry-over from other donors' samples. Sequenced material: peripheral blood mononuclear cells, taken before stem cell transplant. CDR3 in DNA: TGTGCCAGCAGCCCGGATTCGGGGGGTACAGATACGCAGTATTTT. Translated, it gives CASSPDSGGTDTQYF.